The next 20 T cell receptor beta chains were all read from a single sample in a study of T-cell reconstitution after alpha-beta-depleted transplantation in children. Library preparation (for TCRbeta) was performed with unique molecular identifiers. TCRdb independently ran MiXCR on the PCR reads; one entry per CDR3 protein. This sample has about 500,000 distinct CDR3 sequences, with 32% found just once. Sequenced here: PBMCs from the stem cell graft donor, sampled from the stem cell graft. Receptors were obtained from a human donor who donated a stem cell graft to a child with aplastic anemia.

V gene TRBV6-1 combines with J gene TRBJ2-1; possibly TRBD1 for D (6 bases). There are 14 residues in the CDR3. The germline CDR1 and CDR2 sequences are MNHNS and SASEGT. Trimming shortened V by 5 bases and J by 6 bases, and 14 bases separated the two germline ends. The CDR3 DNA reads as TGTGCCAGCAGTCCCACAGGGTGGGGCAATGAGCAGTTCTTC. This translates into CASSPTGWGNEQFF.

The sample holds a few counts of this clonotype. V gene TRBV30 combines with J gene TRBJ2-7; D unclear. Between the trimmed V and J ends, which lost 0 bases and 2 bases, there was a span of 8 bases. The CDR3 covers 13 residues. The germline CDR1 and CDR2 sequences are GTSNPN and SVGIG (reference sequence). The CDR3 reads CAWSVGPTYEQYV. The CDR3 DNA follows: TGTGCCTGGAGTGTGGGTCCTACCTACGAGCAGTACGTC.

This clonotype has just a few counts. The CDR3 DNA reads TGCAGTGCTACGGACAGGGGGCCGACCAAAAACATTCAGTACTTC. Its protein product is CSATDRGPTKNIQYF. This chain connects TRBV20-1 to TRBJ2-4; 11 bases fit TRBD1. Germline trimming cut 4 bases from V and 2 bases from J; bases unmatched to any gene: 4. The germline CDR1 and CDR2 sequences are DFQATT and SNEGSKA (reference sequence). The length of the CDR3 is 15 residues.

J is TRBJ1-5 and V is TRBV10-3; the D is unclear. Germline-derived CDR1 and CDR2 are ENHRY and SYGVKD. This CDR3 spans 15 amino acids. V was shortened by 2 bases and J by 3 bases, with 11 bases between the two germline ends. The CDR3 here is CAISEDGLFNQPQHF. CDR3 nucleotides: TGTGCCATCAGTGAGGACGGGTTGTTCAATCAGCCCCAGCATTTT.

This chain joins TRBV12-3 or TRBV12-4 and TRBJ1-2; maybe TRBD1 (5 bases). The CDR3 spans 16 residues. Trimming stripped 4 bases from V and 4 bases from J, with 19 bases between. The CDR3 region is CASSYGGGSSGYGYTF. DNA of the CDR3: TGTGCCAGCAGTTATGGGGGGGGGAGCTCCGGCTATGGCTACACCTTC.

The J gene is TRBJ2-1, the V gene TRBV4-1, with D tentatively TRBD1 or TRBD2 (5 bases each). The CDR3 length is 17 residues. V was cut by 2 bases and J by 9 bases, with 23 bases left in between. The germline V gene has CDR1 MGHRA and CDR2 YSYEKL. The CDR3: CASSQSDPGTRPGEQFF. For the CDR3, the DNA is TGCGCCAGCAGCCAATCCGACCCTGGGACCCGCCCCGGTGAGCAGTTCTTC.

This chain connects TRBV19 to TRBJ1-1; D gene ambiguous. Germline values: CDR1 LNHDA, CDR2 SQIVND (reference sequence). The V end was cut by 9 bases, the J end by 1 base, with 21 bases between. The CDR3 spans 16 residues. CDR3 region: CASVVVVRAANTEAFF. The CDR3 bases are TGTGCCAGCGTAGTAGTAGTTAGGGCTGCGAACACTGAAGCTTTCTTT.

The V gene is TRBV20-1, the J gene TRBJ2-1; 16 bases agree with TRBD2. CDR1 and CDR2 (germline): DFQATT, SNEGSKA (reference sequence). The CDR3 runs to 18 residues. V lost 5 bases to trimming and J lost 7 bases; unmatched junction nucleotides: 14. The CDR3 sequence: CSARPGLAGGGRRNEQFF. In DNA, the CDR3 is TGCAGTGCTCGACCGGGACTAGCGGGAGGGGGGCGTAGGAATGAGCAGTTCTTC.

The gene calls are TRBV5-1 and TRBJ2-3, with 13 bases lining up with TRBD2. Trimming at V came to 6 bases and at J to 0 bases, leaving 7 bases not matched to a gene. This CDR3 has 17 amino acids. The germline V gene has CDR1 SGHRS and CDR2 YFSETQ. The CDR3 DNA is TGCGCCAGCACCAGACTAGCGGGAGGCCCTAGCACAGATACGCAGTATTTT. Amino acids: CASTRLAGGPSTDTQYF.

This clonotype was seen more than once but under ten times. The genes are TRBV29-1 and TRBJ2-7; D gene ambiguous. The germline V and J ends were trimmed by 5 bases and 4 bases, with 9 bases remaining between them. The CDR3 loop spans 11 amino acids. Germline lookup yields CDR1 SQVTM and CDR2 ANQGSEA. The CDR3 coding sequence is TGCAGCGTTCCCCACCTTTACGAGCAGTACGTC. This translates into CSVPHLYEQYV.

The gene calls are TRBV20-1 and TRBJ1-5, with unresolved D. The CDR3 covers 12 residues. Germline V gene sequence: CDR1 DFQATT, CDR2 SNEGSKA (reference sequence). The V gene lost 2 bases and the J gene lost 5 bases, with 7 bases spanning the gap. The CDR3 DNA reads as TGCAGTGCTAGAAGGAGGGATCAGCCCCAGCATTTT. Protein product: CSARRRDQPQHF.

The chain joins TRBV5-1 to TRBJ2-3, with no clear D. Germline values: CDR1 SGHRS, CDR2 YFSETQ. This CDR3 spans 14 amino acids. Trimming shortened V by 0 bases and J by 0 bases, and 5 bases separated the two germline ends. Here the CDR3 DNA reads TGCGCCAGCAGCTTGGAGGTCAGCACAGATACGCAGTATTTT. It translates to CASSLEVSTDTQYF.

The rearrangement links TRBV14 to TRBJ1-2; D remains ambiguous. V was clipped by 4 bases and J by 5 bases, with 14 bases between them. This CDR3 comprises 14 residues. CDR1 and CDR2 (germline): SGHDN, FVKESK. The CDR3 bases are TGTGCCAGCAGCCTCGGTACGGTTTCATATGGCTACACCTTC. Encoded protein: CASSLGTVSYGYTF.

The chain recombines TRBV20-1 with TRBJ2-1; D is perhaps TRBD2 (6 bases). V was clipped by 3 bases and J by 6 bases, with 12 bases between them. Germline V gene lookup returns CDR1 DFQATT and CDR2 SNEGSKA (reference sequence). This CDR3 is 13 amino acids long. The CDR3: CSASQGEVNEQFF. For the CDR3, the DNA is TGCAGTGCTAGCCAAGGGGAGGTCAATGAGCAGTTCTTC.

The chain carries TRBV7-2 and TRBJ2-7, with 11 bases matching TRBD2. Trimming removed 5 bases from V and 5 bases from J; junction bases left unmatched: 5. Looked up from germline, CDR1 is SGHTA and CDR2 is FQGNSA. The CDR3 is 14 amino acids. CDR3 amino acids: CASSNGLAGDEQYF. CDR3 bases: TGTGCCAGCAGCAACGGACTAGCGGGTGACGAGCAGTACTTC.

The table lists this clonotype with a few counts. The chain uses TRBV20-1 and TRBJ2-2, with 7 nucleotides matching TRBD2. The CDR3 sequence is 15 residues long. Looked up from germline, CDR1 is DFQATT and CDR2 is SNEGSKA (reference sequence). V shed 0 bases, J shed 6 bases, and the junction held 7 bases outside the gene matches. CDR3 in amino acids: CSARDLAGEAGELFF. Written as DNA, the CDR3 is TGCAGTGCTAGAGATCTTGCGGGAGAGGCCGGGGAGCTGTTTTTT.

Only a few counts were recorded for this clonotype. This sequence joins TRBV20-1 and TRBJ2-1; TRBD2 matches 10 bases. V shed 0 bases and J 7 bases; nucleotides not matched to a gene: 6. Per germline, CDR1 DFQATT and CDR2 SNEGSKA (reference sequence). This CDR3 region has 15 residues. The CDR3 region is CSARDYRLAGNEQFF. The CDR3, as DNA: TGCAGTGCTAGAGATTACAGACTAGCGGGTAATGAGCAGTTCTTC.

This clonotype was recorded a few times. The DNA for the CDR3 is TGTGCCAGCAGCTTACATAGGACTGAAGCTTTCTTT. Amino acids: CASSLHRTEAFF. V and J are TRBV5-6 and TRBJ1-1; no firm D call. The CDR3 extends over 12 amino acids. Trimming took off 2 bases at V and 5 bases at J, with 7 bases between the two ends. Germline CDR1 reads SGHDT; CDR2 reads YYEEEE.

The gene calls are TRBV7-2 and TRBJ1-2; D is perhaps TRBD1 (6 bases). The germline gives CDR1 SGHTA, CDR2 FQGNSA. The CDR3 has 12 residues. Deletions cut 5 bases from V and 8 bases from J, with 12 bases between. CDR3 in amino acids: CASSITGYGYTF. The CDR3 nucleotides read TGTGCCAGCAGCATTACAGGGTACGGCTACACCTTC.

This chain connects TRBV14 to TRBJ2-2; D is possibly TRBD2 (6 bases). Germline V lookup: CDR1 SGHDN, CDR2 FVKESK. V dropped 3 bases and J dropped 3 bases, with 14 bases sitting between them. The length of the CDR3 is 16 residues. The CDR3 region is CASSQSGHSYTGELFF. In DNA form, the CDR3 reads TGTGCCAGCAGCCAGAGCGGGCACTCATACACCGGGGAGCTGTTTTTT.